This T cell receptor beta chain was profiled in a study of blood T cell repertoires in COVID-19. Turning to the study itself: Whether acute or convalescent, the COVID-19 samples came from the United States, Italy and Spain. Sample material is recorded as cDNA or gDNA derived from T cells, B-cell-depleted T cells, or PBMCs.

Per the original data handling: Using reference gene primer amplification, nucleated cell counts were estimated. Clones were sequenced by immunoSEQ multiplex PCR, and TCRdb holds only the in-frame ones, with some missing. D and trimming were read from the DNA, whereas the V and J calls and clone size are those reported in that table. The table records approximately 64,000 clones, roughly 90% of them present only once. The clonotype originates from an older man with acute or convalescent COVID-19. Specimen: peripheral blood.

The CDR3 coding sequence is TGTGCCACCAGCCTGGACAGGGATGGAAACACCATATATTTT. It is translated as CATSLDRDGNTIYF. The chain uses TRBV15 and TRBJ1-3, with 8 bases aligning to TRBD1. Trimming at V came to 5 bases and at J to 3 bases, leaving 3 bases not matched to a gene. This CDR3 region has 14 residues. Germline CDR1 LNHNV, CDR2 YYDKDF (reference sequence).